This T cell receptor (beta chain) derives from a study of blood T cells in healthy people across ages (dated by TCRdb to about 2015). General notes on the study: Template switching captured roughly one uniquely barcoded TCR beta cDNA molecule per two T cells in model experiments. To track age-related changes in TCR beta repertoire diversity, the study relied on deep sequencing normalized with unique cDNA molecular identifiers. Four age groups were formed from the donors: young (average around 15 years), middle-aged (around 39), aged (more than 55) and long-lived (approximately 78). The study analyzed two additional independent replicas of 1 million unique cDNA reads from the same blood draw for two donors, one aged 18 to 29 and one aged 80 or older. To avoid experimental bias, donors of different ages were distributed randomly across sequencing lanes.

Donors were around 37 systemically healthy Caucasian individuals from Russia aged roughly 6 to 100 years. Each donor gave 8.5 to 10 milliliters of peripheral blood, collected into EDTA-treated Vacutainer tubes. Ficoll-Paque density-gradient centrifugation was used to isolate PBMCs, with at least 6 million per sample. Total RNA, at least 5.5 micrograms per sample, was extracted from PBMCs with Trizol reagent. Naive CD45RAhigh/CD27high T cell percentages were measured by flow cytometry on a PBMC aliquot from every donor. Trimmed from V: 6 bases; trimmed from J: 9 bases; junction bases lacking a gene match: 7. From a lookup of the germline V gene, CDR1 and CDR2 are MDHEN and SYDVKM. The CDR3, cysteine through phenylalanine, is 15 amino acids long. Left in the record is the CDR3 DNA by itself, 45 bases read in frame from the first base. General conclusions and limits of the study: Compared with the aged group, the long-lived group had more naive CD4+ T cells, fewer expanded clones and increased TCR diversity, a pattern suggesting age selection. The percentage of naive T cells measured by flow cytometry correlated strongly with observed TCR beta diversity. Since profiling was done on bulk unsorted PBMCs, naive and antigen-experienced compartments could not be conclusively compared. As age increased, observed TCR beta diversity per million T cells dropped in a roughly linear way, and a significant reduction was already evident by age about 40. Estimates of total diversity based on one million sequenced T cells were considered lower bounds and underestimates. Because the CMV infection status of the donors was unknown, age-related changes in expanded clonotypes may potentially have been confounded.

Libraries were made using 5' RACE. Data came from an Illumina HiSeq 2500. A second about 7 to 12 cycle PCR used a sample-barcoded 5' primer and a J-beta primer mix. A unique molecular identifier was introduced onto each TCR beta cDNA molecule by a template-switch 5' adaptor carrying 12 random nucleotides. Each sample yielded at least 3 million CDR3-containing paired-end reads. All of the RNA was converted into first-strand cDNA using the Mint cDNA synthesis kit, with a TRBC-specific oligonucleotide serving as the primer. All cDNA was treated with uracil-DNA glycosylase and then went through a first 18-cycle PCR with the universal primers M1SS and BC2_uni_R. From the authors' description of their analysis: For normalization, 1 million high-quality reads were randomly selected from each sample, with every read carrying a distinct molecular identifier. Instead of being binned into consensus sequences, reads that shared molecular identifiers were thrown out. CDR3 identification, clonotype clustering and error correction used MiTCR with a Q25 quality threshold and the strictest error-elimination algorithm. Lower-bound total TCR beta diversity was estimated with a nonparametric unseen species model using Euler transformation. TCRdb reanalyzed the raw reads on its own, using fastp at Q25 for trimming and MiXCR for clone calling, and kept in-frame beta chains. All rows with the same CDR3 protein become a single entry with the most common DNA and genes. The V and J calls were not made by the authors but by TCRdb's processing. This sample holds around 1.5 million distinct CDR3 sequences; around 42% were observed only once. Jointly, the top ten make up 7% to 9.5% of the sample.

Notes on this clonotype: The antigen it binds to is not known. Per-base quality was not reported, and no clone a single base away is much larger than it.

This clonotype was obtained from a woman younger than 30 in good health. Sequenced material: blood. The rearrangement combines TRBV28 with TRBJ2-1; 14 central nucleotides agree with TRBD2. DNA sequence: TGTGCCAGCAGCCGACTAGCGGGGGGGCTGGGTGAGCAGTTCTTC. It encodes CASSRLAGGLGEQFF.